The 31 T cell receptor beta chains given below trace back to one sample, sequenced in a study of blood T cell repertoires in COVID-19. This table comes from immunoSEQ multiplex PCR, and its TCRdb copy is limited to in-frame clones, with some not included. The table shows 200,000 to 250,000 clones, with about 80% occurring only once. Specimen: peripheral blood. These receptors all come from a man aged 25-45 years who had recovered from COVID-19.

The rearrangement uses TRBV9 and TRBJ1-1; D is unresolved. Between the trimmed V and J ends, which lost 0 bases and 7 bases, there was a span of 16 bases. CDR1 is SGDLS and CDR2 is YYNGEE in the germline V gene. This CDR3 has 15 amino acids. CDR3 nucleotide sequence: TGTGCCAGCAGCGTAGGGGAGGTCCATGGTATTGAAGCTTTCTTT. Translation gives CASSVGEVHGIEAFF.

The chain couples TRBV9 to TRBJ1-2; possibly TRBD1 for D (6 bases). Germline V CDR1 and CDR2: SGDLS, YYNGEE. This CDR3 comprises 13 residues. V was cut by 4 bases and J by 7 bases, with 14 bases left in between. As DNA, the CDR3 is TGTGCCAGCAGCCCGAATCAGGGGCGTGGCTACACCTTC. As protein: CASSPNQGRGYTF.

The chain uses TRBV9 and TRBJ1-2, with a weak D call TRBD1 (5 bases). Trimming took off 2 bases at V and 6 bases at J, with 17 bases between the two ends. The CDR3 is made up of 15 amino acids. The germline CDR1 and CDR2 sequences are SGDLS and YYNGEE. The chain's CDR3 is CASSVLGSQGNGYTF. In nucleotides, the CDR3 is TGTGCCAGCAGCGTCCTGGGGTCTCAGGGCAATGGCTACACCTTC. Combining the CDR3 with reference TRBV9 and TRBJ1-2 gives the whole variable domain DSGVTQTPKHLITATGQRVTLRCSPRSGDLSVYWYQQSLDQGLQFLIQYYNGEERAKGNILERFSAQQFPDLHSELNLSSLELGDSALYFCASSVLGSQGNGYTFGSGTRLTVV.

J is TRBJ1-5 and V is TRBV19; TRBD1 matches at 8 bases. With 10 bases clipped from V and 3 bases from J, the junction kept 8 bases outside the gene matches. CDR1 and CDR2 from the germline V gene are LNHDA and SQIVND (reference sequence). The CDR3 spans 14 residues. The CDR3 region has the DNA TGTGCCACGACAGGGGCCCAAAACAATCAGCCCCAGCATTTT. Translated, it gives CATTGAQNNQPQHF. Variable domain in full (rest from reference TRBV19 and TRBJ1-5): DGGITQSPKYLFRKEGQNVTLSCEQNLNHDAMYWYRQDPGQGLRLIYYSQIVNDFQKGDIAEGYSVSREKKESFPLTVTSAQKNPTAFYLCATTGAQNNQPQHFGDGTRLSIL.

CDR3 nucleotides: TGTGCCACCAGGGCCCCCAGCACTGAAGCTTTCTTT. It yields the protein CATRAPSTEAFF. J is TRBJ1-1 and V is TRBV2; possibly TRBD1 for D (5 bases). V lost 10 bases and J 4 bases, leaving 13 bases between the germline ends. The CDR3 is 12 amino acids. Germline CDR1 is SNHLY and CDR2 is FYNNEI.

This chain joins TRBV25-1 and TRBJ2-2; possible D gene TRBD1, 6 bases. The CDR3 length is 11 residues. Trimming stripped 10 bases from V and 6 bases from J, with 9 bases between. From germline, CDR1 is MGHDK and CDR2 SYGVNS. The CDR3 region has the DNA TGTGCCATGTCAGGGGCCGGGGAGCTGTTTTTT. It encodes CAMSGAGELFF.

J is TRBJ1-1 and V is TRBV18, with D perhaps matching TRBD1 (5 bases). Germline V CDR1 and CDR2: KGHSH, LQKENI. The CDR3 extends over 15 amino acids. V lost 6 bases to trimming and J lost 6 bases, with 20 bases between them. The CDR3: CASSRNPQGASEAFF. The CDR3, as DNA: TGTGCCAGCTCCCGCAATCCCCAGGGTGCCTCTGAAGCTTTCTTT.

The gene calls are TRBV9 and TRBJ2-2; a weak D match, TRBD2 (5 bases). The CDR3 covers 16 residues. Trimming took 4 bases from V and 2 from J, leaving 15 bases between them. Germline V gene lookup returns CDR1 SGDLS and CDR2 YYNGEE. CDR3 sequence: CASSPRADPNTGELFF. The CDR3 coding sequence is TGTGCCAGCAGCCCGCGAGCGGACCCAAACACCGGGGAGCTGTTTTTT. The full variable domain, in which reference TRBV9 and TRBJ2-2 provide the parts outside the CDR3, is DSGVTQTPKHLITATGQRVTLRCSPRSGDLSVYWYQQSLDQGLQFLIQYYNGEERAKGNILERFSAQQFPDLHSELNLSSLELGDSALYFCASSPRADPNTGELFFGEGSRLTVL.

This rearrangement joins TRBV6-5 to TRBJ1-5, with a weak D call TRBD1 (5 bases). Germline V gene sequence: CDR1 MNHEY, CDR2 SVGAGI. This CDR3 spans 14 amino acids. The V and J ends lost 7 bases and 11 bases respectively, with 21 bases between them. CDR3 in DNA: TGTGCCAGCACGAAGGGGCTCCAGGTTGGGGCCCAGCATTTT. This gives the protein CASTKGLQVGAQHF.

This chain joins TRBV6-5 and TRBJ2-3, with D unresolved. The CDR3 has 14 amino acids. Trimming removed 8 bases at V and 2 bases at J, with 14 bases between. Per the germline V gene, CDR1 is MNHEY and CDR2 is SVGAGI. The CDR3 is CASLPPQITDTQYF. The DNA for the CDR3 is TGTGCCAGCTTACCCCCACAAATCACAGATACGCAGTATTTT.

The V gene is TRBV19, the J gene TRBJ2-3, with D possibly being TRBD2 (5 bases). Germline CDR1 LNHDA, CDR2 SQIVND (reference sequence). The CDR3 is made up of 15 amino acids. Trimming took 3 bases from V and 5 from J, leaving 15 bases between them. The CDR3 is CASSMMRLGKDTQYF. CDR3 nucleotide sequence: TGTGCCAGTAGTATGATGAGACTCGGGAAAGATACGCAGTATTTT. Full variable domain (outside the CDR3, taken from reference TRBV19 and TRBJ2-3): DGGITQSPKYLFRKEGQNVTLSCEQNLNHDAMYWYRQDPGQGLRLIYYSQIVNDFQKGDIAEGYSVSREKKESFPLTVTSAQKNPTAFYLCASSMMRLGKDTQYFGPGTRLTVL.

CDR3 region: CASSEAPDNSGNTIYF. The CDR3 DNA sequence: TGTGCCAGCAGTGAAGCCCCGGACAACTCTGGAAACACCATATATTTT. This chain uses TRBV6-1 with TRBJ1-3; D may be TRBD1 (5 bases). CDR1 and CDR2 (germline): MNHNS, SASEGT. This CDR3 contains 16 residues. Trimming left V 0 bases short and J 0 bases short, with 9 bases between.

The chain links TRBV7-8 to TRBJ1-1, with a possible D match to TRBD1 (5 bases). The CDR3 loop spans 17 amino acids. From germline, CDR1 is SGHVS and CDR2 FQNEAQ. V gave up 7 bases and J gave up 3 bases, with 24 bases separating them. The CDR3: CASTVSGRRGVDTEAFF. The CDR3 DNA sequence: TGTGCCAGCACGGTTTCAGGGAGGAGAGGAGTCGACACTGAAGCTTTCTTT.

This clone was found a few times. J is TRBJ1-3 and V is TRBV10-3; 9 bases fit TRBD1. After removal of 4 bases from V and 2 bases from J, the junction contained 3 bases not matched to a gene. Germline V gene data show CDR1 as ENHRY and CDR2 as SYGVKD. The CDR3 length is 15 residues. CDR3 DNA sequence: TGTGCCATCAGTGGGACAGGGGATCCTGGAAACACCATATATTTT. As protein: CAISGTGDPGNTIYF.

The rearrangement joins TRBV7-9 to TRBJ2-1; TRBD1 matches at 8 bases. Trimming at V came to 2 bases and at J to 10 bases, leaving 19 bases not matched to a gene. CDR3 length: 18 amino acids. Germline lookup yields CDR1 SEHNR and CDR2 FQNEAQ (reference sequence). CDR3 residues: CASSLPGQVGRSHGEQFF. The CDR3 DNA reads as TGTGCCAGCAGCTTACCGGGACAGGTTGGACGAAGTCATGGCGAGCAGTTCTTC.

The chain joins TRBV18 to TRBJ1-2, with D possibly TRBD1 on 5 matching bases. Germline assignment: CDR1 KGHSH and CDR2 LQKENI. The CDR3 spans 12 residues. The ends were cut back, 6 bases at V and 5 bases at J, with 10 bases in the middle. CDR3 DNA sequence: TGTGCCAGCTCCGGGGGGAGTTATGGCTACACCTTC. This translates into CASSGGSYGYTF.

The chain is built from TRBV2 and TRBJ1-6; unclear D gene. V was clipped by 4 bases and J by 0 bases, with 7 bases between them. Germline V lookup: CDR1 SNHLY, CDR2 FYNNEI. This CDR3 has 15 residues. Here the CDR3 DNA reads TGTGCCAGCAGTGTTGATAGCTCCTATAATTCACCCCTCCACTTT. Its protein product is CASSVDSSYNSPLHF.

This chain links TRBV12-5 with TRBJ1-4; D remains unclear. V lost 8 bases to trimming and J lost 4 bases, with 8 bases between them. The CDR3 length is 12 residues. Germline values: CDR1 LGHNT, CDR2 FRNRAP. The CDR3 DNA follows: TGTGCTAGTCGGAGGGATAATGAAAAACTGTTTTTT. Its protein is CASRRDNEKLFF.

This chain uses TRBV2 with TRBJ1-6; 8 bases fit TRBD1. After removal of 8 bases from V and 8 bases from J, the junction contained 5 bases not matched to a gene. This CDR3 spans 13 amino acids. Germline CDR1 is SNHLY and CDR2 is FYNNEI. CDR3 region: CASFRDRYSPLHF. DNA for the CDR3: TGTGCCAGCTTCCGGGACAGGTATTCACCCCTCCACTTT.

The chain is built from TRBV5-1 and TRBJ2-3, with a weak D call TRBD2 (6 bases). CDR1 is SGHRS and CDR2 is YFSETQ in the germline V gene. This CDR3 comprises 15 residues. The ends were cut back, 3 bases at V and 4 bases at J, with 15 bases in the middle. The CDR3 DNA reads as TGCGCCAGCAGCTACCGGGACTGGACTTCAGATACGCAGTATTTT. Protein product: CASSYRDWTSDTQYF.

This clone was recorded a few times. This CDR3 is CASRPGTGVYEQYF. CDR3 in DNA: TGTGCCAGCAGACCAGGGACAGGGGTCTACGAGCAGTACTTC. This chain uses TRBV6-5 with TRBJ2-7; 10 bases line up with TRBD1. Germline loops: CDR1 MNHEY, CDR2 SVGAGI. This CDR3 is 14 amino acids long. Germline trimming cut 6 bases from V and 3 bases from J; bases unmatched to any gene: 5.

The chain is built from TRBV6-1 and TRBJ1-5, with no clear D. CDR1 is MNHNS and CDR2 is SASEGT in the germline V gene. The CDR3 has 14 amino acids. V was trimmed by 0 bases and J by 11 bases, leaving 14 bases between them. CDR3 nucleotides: TGTGCCAGCAGTGAAGCTTCAGGCTCCATGACCCAGCATTTT. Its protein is CASSEASGSMTQHF.

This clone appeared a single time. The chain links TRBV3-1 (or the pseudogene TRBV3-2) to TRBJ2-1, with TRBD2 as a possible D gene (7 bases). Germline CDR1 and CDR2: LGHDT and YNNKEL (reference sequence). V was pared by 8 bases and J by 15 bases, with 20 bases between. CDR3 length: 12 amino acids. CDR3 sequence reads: CASGGGRVLRFF. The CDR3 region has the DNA TGTGCCAGCGGAGGGGGGAGGGTTTTGCGGTTCTTC.

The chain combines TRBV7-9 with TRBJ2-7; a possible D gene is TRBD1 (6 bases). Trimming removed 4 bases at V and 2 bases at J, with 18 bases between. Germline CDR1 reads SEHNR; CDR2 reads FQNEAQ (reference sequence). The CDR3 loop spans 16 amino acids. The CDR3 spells CASSSSTRDIAYEQYF. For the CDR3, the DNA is TGTGCCAGCAGCTCATCCACCCGGGACATTGCCTACGAGCAGTACTTC. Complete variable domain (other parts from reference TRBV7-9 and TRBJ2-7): DTGVSQNPRHKITKRGQNVTFRCDPISEHNRLYWYRQTLGQGPEFLTYFQNEAQLEKSRLLSDRFSAERPKGSFSTLEIQRTEQGDSAMYLCASSSSTRDIAYEQYFGPGTRLTVT.

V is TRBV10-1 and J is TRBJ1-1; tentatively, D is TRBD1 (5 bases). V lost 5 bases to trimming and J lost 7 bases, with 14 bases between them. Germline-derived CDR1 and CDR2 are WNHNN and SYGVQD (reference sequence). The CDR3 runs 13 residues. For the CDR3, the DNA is TGCGCCAGCAGTAGGAGGGGTGAGGGTGAAGCTTTCTTT. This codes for CASSRRGEGEAFF.

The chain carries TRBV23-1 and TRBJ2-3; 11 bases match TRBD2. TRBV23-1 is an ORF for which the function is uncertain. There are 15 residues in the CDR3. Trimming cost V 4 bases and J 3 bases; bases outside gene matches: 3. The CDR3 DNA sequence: TGCGCCAGCAGTCTCACTAGCGGGGGAACAGATACGCAGTATTTT. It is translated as CASSLTSGGTDTQYF.

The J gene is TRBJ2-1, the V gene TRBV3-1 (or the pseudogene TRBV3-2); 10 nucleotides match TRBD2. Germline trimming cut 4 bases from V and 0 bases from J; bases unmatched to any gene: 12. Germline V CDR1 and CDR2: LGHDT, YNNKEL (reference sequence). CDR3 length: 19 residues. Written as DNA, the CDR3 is TGTGCCAGCAGCCCAGGGTACGCTAGCGGGGGAAGCTCCTACAATGAGCAGTTCTTC. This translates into CASSPGYASGGSSYNEQFF.

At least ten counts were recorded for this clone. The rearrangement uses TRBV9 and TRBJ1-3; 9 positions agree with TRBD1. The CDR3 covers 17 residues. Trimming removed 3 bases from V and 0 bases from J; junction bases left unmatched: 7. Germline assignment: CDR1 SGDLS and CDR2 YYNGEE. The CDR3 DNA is TGTGCCAGCAGCGCGCCGGGGGACAGGGCCTCTGGAAACACCATATATTTT. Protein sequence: CASSAPGDRASGNTIYF.

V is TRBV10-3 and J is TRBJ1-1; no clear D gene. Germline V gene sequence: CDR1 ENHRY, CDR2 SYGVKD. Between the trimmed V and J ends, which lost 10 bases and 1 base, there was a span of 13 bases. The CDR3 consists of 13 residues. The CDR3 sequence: CATADGKNTEAFF. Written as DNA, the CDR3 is TGTGCCACCGCGGACGGGAAGAACACTGAAGCTTTCTTT.

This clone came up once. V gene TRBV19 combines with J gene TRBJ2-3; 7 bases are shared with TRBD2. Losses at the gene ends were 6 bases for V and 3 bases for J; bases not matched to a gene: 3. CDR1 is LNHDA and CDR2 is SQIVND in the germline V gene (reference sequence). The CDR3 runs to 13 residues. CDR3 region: CASSLAETDTQYF. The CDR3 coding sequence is TGTGCCAGTAGCCTAGCGGAGACAGATACGCAGTATTTT.

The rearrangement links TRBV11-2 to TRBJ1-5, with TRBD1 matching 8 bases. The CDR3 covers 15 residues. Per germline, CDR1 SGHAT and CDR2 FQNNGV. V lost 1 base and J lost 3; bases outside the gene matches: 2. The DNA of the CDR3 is TGTGCCAGCAGCTTAGGGGACAGGATCAATCAGCCCCAGCATTTT. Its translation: CASSLGDRINQPQHF.